This is a list of T cell receptor beta chains from one sample in a study of blood T cell repertoires in COVID-19. Assay used: immunoSEQ multiplex PCR; TCRdb lists only in-frame clones, some missing. The sample holds fewer than 120,000 clones; 65% to 90% are singletons and the top ten take 16%. The material sequenced was peripheral blood. These receptors were collected from an older woman with acute or convalescent COVID-19. Both conserved end residues are part of each CDR3. The D gene is left open where the match is weak. Rows may omit the clone size; those that give it use once, few, many or a size class.

d_gene: TRBD1; v_gene: TRBV30; j_gene: TRBJ1-3; abundance: .; CDR3nt: TGTGCCTGGGAGACAGGGGACGGAAACACCATATATTTT; CDR3aa: CAWETGDGNTIYF
d_gene: .; v_gene: TRBV24-1; j_gene: TRBJ1-3; abundance: .; CDR3nt: TGTGCCACCAGTGACCCAAGGGGTACCGGAAACACCATATATTTT; CDR3aa: CATSDPRGTGNTIYF
d_gene: TRBD1; v_gene: TRBV5-1; j_gene: TRBJ1-2; abundance: .; CDR3nt: TGCGCCAGCAGCTCTAGGACAGGAGACTATGGCTACACCTTC; CDR3aa: CASSSRTGDYGYTF
d_gene: .; v_gene: TRBV29-1; j_gene: TRBJ2-5; abundance: .; CDR3nt: TGCAGCGTTGAAGGTCACCACAAAGAGACCCAGTACTTC; CDR3aa: CSVEGHHKETQYF
d_gene: .; v_gene: TRBV5-4; j_gene: TRBJ2-2; abundance: once; CDR3nt: TGTGCCAGCAGCCCCGGGGAGACATCGAACACCGGGGAGCTGTTTTTT; CDR3aa: CASSPGETSNTGELFF
d_gene: TRBD2; v_gene: TRBV3-1/TRBV3-2; j_gene: TRBJ2-5; abundance: .; CDR3nt: TGTGCCAGCAGCCAAGATAGGGTAGCGGGGAGAAAGACCCAGTACTTC; CDR3aa: CASSQDRVAGRKTQYF
d_gene: .; v_gene: TRBV5-5; j_gene: TRBJ1-3; abundance: .; CDR3nt: TGTGCCAGCAGCTTCCGGTACGGCGGGGACGCTGGAAACACCATATATTTT; CDR3aa: CASSFRYGGDAGNTIYF
d_gene: .; v_gene: TRBV9; j_gene: TRBJ1-2; abundance: .; CDR3nt: TGTGCCAGCAGCGAAGGGAGCAACTATGGCTACACCTTC; CDR3aa: CASSEGSNYGYTF
d_gene: TRBD2; v_gene: TRBV12-3/TRBV12-4; j_gene: TRBJ2-5; abundance: few; CDR3nt: TGTGCCACCCGTCGGGGGGGCCAAGAGACCCAGTACTTC; CDR3aa: CATRRGGQETQYF
d_gene: .; v_gene: TRBV6-5; j_gene: TRBJ2-1; abundance: .; CDR3nt: TGTGCCAGCAGAACAGGGCAGGAGGTCGAGTTCTTC; CDR3aa: CASRTGQEVEFF
d_gene: .; v_gene: TRBV5-6; j_gene: TRBJ1-2; abundance: .; CDR3nt: TGTGCCAGCAGCTTGGAGCATGGCTACACCTTC; CDR3aa: CASSLEHGYTF
d_gene: TRBD2; v_gene: TRBV6-6; j_gene: TRBJ2-7; abundance: few; CDR3nt: TGTGCCAGCTCCAGAGAGAGCGGGGGGACTAGCTACGAGCAGTACTTC; CDR3aa: CASSRESGGTSYEQYF
d_gene: TRBD2; v_gene: TRBV4-3; j_gene: TRBJ2-7; abundance: .; CDR3nt: TGCGCCAGCAGCCAAAGGACTAGCGGGGGGGCCGTTTCCTACGAGCAGTACTTC; CDR3aa: CASSQRTSGGAVSYEQYF
d_gene: TRBD1; v_gene: TRBV18; j_gene: TRBJ1-6; abundance: few; CDR3nt: TGTGCCAGCTCAGTAAGCCGGGACAGGGAAAATTCACCCCTCCACTTT; CDR3aa: CASSVSRDRENSPLHF
d_gene: .; v_gene: TRBV30; j_gene: TRBJ2-5; abundance: .; CDR3nt: TGTGCCTGGAGTGTAGGGAGCCGACAAGAGACCCAGTACTTC; CDR3aa: CAWSVGSRQETQYF
d_gene: .; v_gene: TRBV7-9; j_gene: TRBJ1-4; abundance: .; CDR3nt: TGTGCCAGCAGCCTGGGGCAGACAGTAACTAATGAAAAACTGTTTTTT; CDR3aa: CASSLGQTVTNEKLFF
d_gene: .; v_gene: TRBV3-1/TRBV3-2; j_gene: TRBJ2-3; abundance: .; CDR3nt: TGTGCCAGCAGCCGCTTACTAGGAACAGATACGCAGTATTTT; CDR3aa: CASSRLLGTDTQYF
d_gene: TRBD1; v_gene: TRBV10-3; j_gene: TRBJ1-6; abundance: .; CDR3nt: TGTGCCATCAGTGAGGGGACAGGGCGTTCACCCCTCCACTTT; CDR3aa: CAISEGTGRSPLHF
d_gene: .; v_gene: TRBV4-3; j_gene: TRBJ2-5; abundance: .; CDR3nt: TGCGCCAGCAGCCAAGAGAAACAGGGTGGGGAGACCCAGTACTTC; CDR3aa: CASSQEKQGGETQYF
d_gene: TRBD1; v_gene: TRBV11-3; j_gene: TRBJ2-5; abundance: few; CDR3nt: TGTGCCAGCAGCTTATCAGGGGGCCATGAGACCCAGTACTTC; CDR3aa: CASSLSGGHETQYF
d_gene: TRBD2; v_gene: TRBV5-1; j_gene: TRBJ2-5; abundance: once; CDR3nt: TGCGCCAGCAGCCCGGGTGGAAGCGGGGGTTTAGAGACCCAGTACTTC; CDR3aa: CASSPGGSGGLETQYF
d_gene: TRBD1; v_gene: TRBV6-5; j_gene: TRBJ2-2; abundance: .; CDR3nt: TGTGCCAGCAGAACAGGGGCCGGGGAGCTGTTTTTT; CDR3aa: CASRTGAGELFF
d_gene: .; v_gene: TRBV7-9; j_gene: TRBJ1-6; abundance: .; CDR3nt: TGTGCCAGCAGCCTACGGGGGGACTCACCCCTCCACTTT; CDR3aa: CASSLRGDSPLHF
d_gene: .; v_gene: TRBV4-2; j_gene: TRBJ2-2; abundance: .; CDR3nt: TGTGCCAGCAGCCAAGACTCGGAGAGTACCGGGGAGCTGTTTTTT; CDR3aa: CASSQDSESTGELFF
d_gene: TRBD1; v_gene: TRBV6-2/TRBV6-3; j_gene: TRBJ2-1; abundance: .; CDR3nt: TGTGCCAGCAGTCCGGGACAGGGGTACAATGAGCAGTTCTTC; CDR3aa: CASSPGQGYNEQFF
d_gene: .; v_gene: TRBV4-2; j_gene: TRBJ1-5; abundance: .; CDR3nt: TGTGCCAGCAGCCAAGAAAGTAGTCAGCCCCAGCATTTT; CDR3aa: CASSQESSQPQHF
d_gene: .; v_gene: TRBV4-3; j_gene: TRBJ2-1; abundance: .; CDR3nt: TGCGCCAGCAGCCAAGAATTGGGCAGGGTCTCGAGTGTGGGTGAGCAGTTCTTC; CDR3aa: CASSQELGRVSSVGEQFF
d_gene: .; v_gene: TRBV20-1; j_gene: TRBJ2-1; abundance: .; CDR3nt: TGCAGTGCTGGAAACACAGATGAGCAGTTCTTC; CDR3aa: CSAGNTDEQFF